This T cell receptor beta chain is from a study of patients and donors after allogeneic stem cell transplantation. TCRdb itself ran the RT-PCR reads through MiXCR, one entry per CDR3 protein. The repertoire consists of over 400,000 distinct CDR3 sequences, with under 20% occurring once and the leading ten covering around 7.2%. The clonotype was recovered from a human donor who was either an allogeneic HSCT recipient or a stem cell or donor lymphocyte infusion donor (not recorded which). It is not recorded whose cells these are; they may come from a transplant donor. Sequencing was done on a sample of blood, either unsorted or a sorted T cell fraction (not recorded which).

This chain's CDR3 is CASSIFPLAGAATGELFF. DNA of the CDR3: TGTGCCAGTAGCATCTTCCCCCTAGCGGGAGCGGCCACCGGGGAGCTGTTTTTT. J is TRBJ2-2 and V is TRBV19, with 10 bases matching TRBD2. Germline loops: CDR1 LNHDA, CDR2 SQIVND (reference sequence). This CDR3 region has 18 residues. V lost 6 bases and J lost 4; bases outside the gene matches: 14.